These 25 T cell receptor beta chains were all obtained from the same sample, sequenced in a study of read filtering for tumor transcriptome and immune sequencing. Molecular barcoded adaptors covering alpha/delta and beta/gamma chains were used on around 370 ng RNA. TCRdb ran MiXCR on the reads and lists one entry per CDR3 protein. The sample holds 100,000 to 150,000 distinct CDR3 sequences, about 13% seen once. Specimen: a population of CD138-negative cells sorted from bone marrow. The receptor set was obtained from a donor aged 40 or over with multiple myeloma.

Concerning this clonotype: A much bigger clone sits one base away, suggesting this may be a read error. The V call is TRBV3-1, the J call TRBJ2-1; maybe TRBD2 (5 bases). Germline V lookup: CDR1 LGHDT, CDR2 YNNKEL (reference sequence). Trimming removed 4 bases from V and 2 bases from J, with 15 bases in between. CDR3 size: 16 residues. The CDR3: CASSPSGVAAYNEQFF. In nucleotides, the CDR3 is TGTGCCAGCAGCCCTTCCGGGGTAGCTGCCTACAATGAGCAGTTCTTC.

V is TRBV7-2 and J is TRBJ2-2; D remains ambiguous. Germline assignment: CDR1 SGHTA and CDR2 FQGNSA. This CDR3 has 16 residues. Trimming cost V 2 bases and J 5 bases, with 15 bases left between them. In nucleotides, the CDR3 is TGTGCCAGCAGCTTACATTCTCTAGTTACAACCGGGGAGCTGTTTTTT. Protein product: CASSLHSLVTTGELFF.

This clonotype was counted at least ten times. The CDR3: CSVKGAYSSYEQYF. CDR3 DNA: TGCAGCGTTAAAGGCGCCTACAGCTCCTACGAGCAGTACTTC. The chain links TRBV29-1 to TRBJ2-7; D remains unclear. The ends were cut back, 5 bases at V and 0 bases at J, with 14 bases in the middle. Germline lookup yields CDR1 SQVTM and CDR2 ANQGSEA. This CDR3 is 14 amino acids long.

The rearrangement links TRBV27 to TRBJ2-7; D gene ambiguous. Germline V CDR1 and CDR2: MNHEY, SMNVEV (reference sequence). The CDR3 extends over 15 amino acids. Deletions cut 4 bases from V and 0 bases from J, with 13 bases between. CDR3 sequence (DNA): TGTGCCAGCAGTTCACTCACTAAAGGCTCCTACGAGCAGTACTTC. This sequence encodes CASSSLTKGSYEQYF.

On this clonotype: This sequence may be a read error, since a much larger clone differs from it by one base. This chain links TRBV20-1 with TRBJ2-3; D not resolved. With 7 bases removed from V and 4 bases from J, the gap between germline ends came to 12 bases. This CDR3 spans 12 amino acids. CDR1 is DFQATT, CDR2 SNEGSKA, per germline (reference sequence). The CDR3 DNA follows: TGCAGTGTCCTTAAAAGCTCAGATACGCAGTATTTT. Translating it yields CSVLKSSDTQYF.

V usage is TRBV24-1 and J usage is TRBJ2-3; 14 bases agree with TRBD2. Germline CDR1 is KGHDR and CDR2 is SFDVKD. The CDR3 spans 16 residues. The V gene end was trimmed by 4 bases and the J gene end by 10 bases; junction bases not matched to a gene: 9. CDR3 protein: CATSDPTSGRVYAQYF. DNA of the CDR3: TGTGCCACCAGTGACCCGACTAGCGGGAGGGTATACGCGCAGTATTTT.

Ten or more counts support this clonotype. The chain combines TRBV7-9 with TRBJ2-2, with TRBD2 identical over 7 bases. This CDR3 is 14 amino acids long. V dropped 4 bases and J dropped 3; count of bases not matched to a gene: 2. The V gene's germline CDR1 is SEHNR and CDR2 FQNEAQ (reference sequence). The CDR3 here is CASSWEGHTGELFF. CDR3 DNA sequence: TGTGCCAGCAGCTGGGAGGGACACACCGGGGAGCTGTTTTTT.

This clonotype was counted at least ten times. The rearrangement links TRBV3-1 to TRBJ1-1, with a weak D call TRBD1 (5 bases). Trimming left V 1 base short and J 4 bases short, with 22 bases between. The germline gives CDR1 LGHDT, CDR2 YNNKEL (reference sequence). CDR3 length: 18 amino acids. Here the CDR3 reads CASSQVLPFGAWSTEAFF. The CDR3 nucleotides are TGTGCCAGCAGCCAAGTCTTACCCTTTGGGGCCTGGAGCACTGAAGCTTTCTTT.

This clonotype has a count of ten or more. The chain recombines TRBV6-5 with TRBJ1-1; D possibly corresponds to TRBD1 (5 bases). The CDR3 extends over 14 amino acids. The V end was cut by 6 bases, the J end by 0 bases, with 11 bases between. Germline V gene data show CDR1 as MNHEY and CDR2 as SVGAGI. The CDR3 reads CASRAGNMNTEAFF. The DNA of the CDR3 is TGTGCCAGCAGAGCAGGGAACATGAACACTGAAGCTTTCTTT.

This clonotype was seen at least ten times. The chain links TRBV12-3 or TRBV12-4 to TRBJ2-2; D remains ambiguous. The CDR3 length is 14 residues. V gave up 6 bases and J gave up 3 bases, with 11 bases separating them. CDR3 sequence (DNA): TGTGCCAGCAGAAGCGACCTATACACCGGGGAGCTGTTTTTT. Translating it yields CASRSDLYTGELFF.

This clonotype was seen ten or more times. The V gene is TRBV12-3 or TRBV12-4, the J gene TRBJ2-1, with 9 bases identical to TRBD2. The ends lost 2 bases at V and 7 bases at J; junction bases unmatched: 9. CDR3 length equals 16 residues. Written as DNA, the CDR3 is TGTGCCAGCAGTTTACCCCTAGCGGGAAGTTCAAATGAGCAGTTCTTC. Translated, it gives CASSLPLAGSSNEQFF.

This clonotype was detected many times. V gene TRBV6-2 or TRBV6-3 combines with J gene TRBJ2-7, with a weak D call TRBD1 (5 bases). This CDR3 is built from 16 residues. V gave up 2 bases and J gave up 0 bases, with 14 bases separating them. The germline CDR1 and CDR2 sequences are MNHEY and SVGEGT. For the CDR3, the DNA is TGTGCCAGCAGTTACCTCCGGACACAGAACTCCTACGAGCAGTACTTC. This gives the protein CASSYLRTQNSYEQYF.

This clonotype was seen repeatedly, ten times or more. J is TRBJ2-1 and V is TRBV20-1, with D possibly called TRBD1 or TRBD2 (5 bases each). CDR1 DFQATT and CDR2 SNEGSKA come from the germline V gene (reference sequence). The CDR3 spans 14 residues. Deletions cut 6 bases from V and 7 bases from J, with 19 bases between. The CDR3: CSAPGAIKANEQFF. The CDR3 coding sequence is TGCAGTGCCCCCGGGGCCATAAAGGCTAATGAGCAGTTCTTC.

In this sample, this clonotype turned up many times. The V gene is TRBV19, the J gene TRBJ1-5; D gene unclear. The CDR3 is 14 residues long. Germline assignment: CDR1 LNHDA and CDR2 SQIVND (reference sequence). V was cut by 0 bases and J by 4 bases, with 7 bases left in between. CDR3 nucleotide sequence: TGTGCCAGTAGTATAGATCCGGGGAATCAGCCCCAGCATTTT. Encoded protein: CASSIDPGNQPQHF.

This clonotype has at least ten counts. V usage is TRBV9 and J usage is TRBJ2-1, with TRBD2 identical over 11 bases. This CDR3 is 14 amino acids long. Germline CDR1 is SGDLS and CDR2 is YYNGEE. Losses at the gene ends were 3 bases for V and 9 bases for J; bases not matched to a gene: 5. CDR3 DNA: TGTGCCAGCAGCGAGGGGACTAGCGGAGGTGAGCAGTTCTTC. It is translated as CASSEGTSGGEQFF. Together with reference TRBV9 and TRBJ2-1, the CDR3 gives the full variable domain: DSGVTQTPKHLITATGQRVTLRCSPRSGDLSVYWYQQSLDQGLQFLIQYYNGEERAKGNILERFSAQQFPDLHSELNLSSLELGDSALYFCASSEGTSGGEQFFGPGTRLTVL.

The sample holds many counts of this clonotype. The chain employs TRBV6-6 and TRBJ2-1; 9 bases are a match to TRBD2. The trim removed 5 bases at V and 3 bases at J, leaving 5 bases unmatched. The germline V gene encodes CDR1 MNHNY and CDR2 SVGAGI (reference sequence). The CDR3 runs 15 residues. The CDR3 region is CASSRAGGVYNEQFF. The CDR3 bases are TGTGCCAGCAGTCGAGCGGGAGGCGTCTACAATGAGCAGTTCTTC.

In its sample, this clonotype was seen a few times. A much more abundant neighbour one base away suggests this may be a read error. The chain carries TRBV5-1 and TRBJ1-4; D uncertain. The CDR3 sequence is 13 residues long. The V and J ends lost 4 bases and 4 bases respectively, with 8 bases between them. Germline V gives CDR1 SGHRS, CDR2 YFSETQ. CDR3 DNA: TGCGCCAGCAGCCGCACAATTAATGAAAAACTGTTTTTT. The encoded protein is CASSRTINEKLFF.

This clonotype was seen repeatedly, ten times or more. V usage is TRBV12-3 or TRBV12-4 and J usage is TRBJ1-5; D call uncertain. The V gene lost 10 bases and the J gene lost 1 base, with 11 bases spanning the gap. This CDR3 contains 13 residues. The CDR3 DNA reads as TGTGCCACCATGGGCGAGAGCAATCAGCCCCAGCATTTT. Translation gives CATMGESNQPQHF.

The sample holds one count of this clonotype. The J gene is TRBJ2-3, the V gene TRBV3-1, with D hard to call. Per the germline V gene, CDR1 is LGHDT and CDR2 is YNNKEL (reference sequence). Trimming pared 0 bases from V and 5 bases from J, leaving 6 bases between. The CDR3 spans 13 residues. CDR3 region: CASSQDGRDTQYF. CDR3 DNA: TGTGCCAGCAGCCAAGATGGCAGAGATACGCAGTATTTT.

The table lists this clonotype with many counts. V and J are TRBV29-1 and TRBJ2-1; 7 bases are a match to TRBD1. This CDR3 spans 14 amino acids. V shed 8 bases, J shed 3 bases, and the junction held 10 bases outside the gene matches. Germline CDR1 reads SQVTM; CDR2 reads ANQGSEA. CDR3 DNA sequence: TGCAGCTCAACAGGGGCGCAGATCTACAATGAGCAGTTCTTC. Protein: CSSTGAQIYNEQFF.

The gene calls are TRBV7-3 and TRBJ2-3, with D possibly being TRBD1 or TRBD2 (5 bases each). Germline loops: CDR1 SGHTA, CDR2 FQGTGA. The CDR3 has 13 amino acids. The CDR3 here is CASGGVGTDTQYF. The CDR3 nucleotides are TGTGCATCTGGGGGAGTGGGCACAGATACGCAGTATTTT.

A note on this clonotype: Being one base from a much bigger clone, this may be a read error. This chain joins TRBV6-2 or TRBV6-3 and TRBJ2-3; TRBD1 aligns across 7 bases. The V and J ends lost 6 bases and 4 bases, in that order; junction bases with no gene match: 7. Germline values: CDR1 MNHEY, CDR2 SVGEGT. There are 14 residues in the CDR3. The CDR3 is CASRRDRSSDTQYF. The CDR3 coding sequence is TGTGCCAGCAGAAGGGACAGAAGCTCAGATACGCAGTATTTT.

This clonotype was counted many times. V is TRBV3-1 and J is TRBJ1-2; D call uncertain. Germline V gene data show CDR1 as LGHDT and CDR2 as YNNKEL (reference sequence). V was shortened by 1 base and J by 4 bases, with 16 bases between the two germline ends. CDR3 length equals 16 residues. The CDR3 coding sequence is TGTGCCAGCAGCCAAGCGTCCCTGCAGGCTCCCTATGGCTACACCTTC. Its protein is CASSQASLQAPYGYTF.

CDR3 loop: CASSRVQPQHF. CDR3 in DNA: TGTGCCAGCAGCCGGGTTCAGCCCCAGCATTTT. This sequence joins TRBV27 and TRBJ1-5; the D is unclear. The CDR3 sequence is 11 residues long. Trimming took 6 bases from V and 6 from J, leaving 6 bases between them. Germline CDR1 MNHEY, CDR2 SMNVEV (reference sequence).

There are many counts of this clonotype. The chain combines TRBV2 with TRBJ2-1; TRBD1 aligns across 9 bases. CDR3 length: 13 residues. V shed 6 bases, J shed 7 bases, and the junction held 4 bases outside the gene matches. Per germline, CDR1 SNHLY and CDR2 FYNNEI. CDR3 in DNA: TGTGCCAGCAGCGGACAGGGGACGAATGAGCAGTTCTTC. It codes for CASSGQGTNEQFF.